This is a list of T cell receptor beta chains from one sample in a study of OX40 agonist ivuxolimab in advanced cancers. Sequenced by immunoSEQ multiplex PCR; TCRdb stores in-frame clones only, minus some. This sample has more than 45,000 clones, with approximately 87% found just once. Sequencing was performed on CD4+ or CD8+ T cells sorted from blood, taken in a trial of the OX40 agonist ivuxolimab. The receptors shown here come from an adult with an advanced solid tumor such as melanoma, head and neck, liver or kidney cancer. Each CDR3 is given with its conserved first and last residue. A D gene is named only where the DNA matches it firmly. Clone size appears in some rows only: once, few, many, or a class for an expanded clone.

CDR3 DNA: TGTGCCAGCAGCTTAGGGGCAGGGGCCCATGGCTACACCTTC
CDR3 protein: CASSLGAGAHGYTF
clone size: few
J gene: TRBJ1-2
V gene: TRBV11-3
D gene: -

CDR3 DNA: TGTGCCAGCAGCGTAGGTAGCGGGGGGGCGGATACGCAGTATTTT
CDR3 protein: CASSVGSGGADTQYF
clone size: -
J gene: TRBJ2-3
V gene: TRBV9
D gene: TRBD2

CDR3 DNA: TGTGCCAGCAGCTTAAGCGGGGTCACAGATACGCAGTATTTT
CDR3 protein: CASSLSGVTDTQYF
clone size: few
J gene: TRBJ2-3
V gene: TRBV11-3
D gene: TRBD2

CDR3 DNA: TGTGCCAGCAGTTACTACTCTCGCGGGGGTTACGAGCAGTACTTC
CDR3 protein: CASSYYSRGGYEQYF
clone size: -
J gene: TRBJ2-7
V gene: TRBV6-5
D gene: TRBD2

CDR3 DNA: TGTGCCATCAGTGAGGGAGTCTATGGCTACACCTTC
CDR3 protein: CAISEGVYGYTF
clone size: -
J gene: TRBJ1-2
V gene: TRBV10-3
D gene: -

CDR3 DNA: TGTGCCAGCAGTTACTCGGAAGTCTCCTACGAGCAGTACTTC
CDR3 protein: CASSYSEVSYEQYF
clone size: -
J gene: TRBJ2-7
V gene: TRBV6-6
D gene: -

CDR3 DNA: TGTGCCAGCACCCAGGGGGGGCGGCGGGGCGGCACAGATACGCAGTATTTT
CDR3 protein: CASTQGGRRGGTDTQYF
clone size: -
J gene: TRBJ2-3
V gene: TRBV5-4
D gene: -

CDR3 DNA: TGTGCCAGCAGTTTAAGGCCTACAGGGGTGAGCACAGATACGCAGTATTTT
CDR3 protein: CASSLRPTGVSTDTQYF
clone size: few
J gene: TRBJ2-3
V gene: TRBV27
D gene: TRBD1

CDR3 DNA: TGTGCCAGCAGCTTACCAGATACGCAGTATTTT
CDR3 protein: CASSLPDTQYF
clone size: -
J gene: TRBJ2-3
V gene: TRBV7-8
D gene: -

CDR3 DNA: TGTGCCAGCAGCATTCAACGCGAGCAGTTCTTC
CDR3 protein: CASSIQREQFF
clone size: -
J gene: TRBJ2-1
V gene: TRBV7-9
D gene: -

CDR3 DNA: TGCGCCAGCAGCTTGGCGGGGAATCATCAGCCCCAGCATTTT
CDR3 protein: CASSLAGNHQPQHF
clone size: medium-sized
J gene: TRBJ1-5
V gene: TRBV5-1
D gene: -

CDR3 DNA: TGTGCCTGGAAGGACTCCCGGGGGAACAATCAGCCCCAGCATTTT
CDR3 protein: CAWKDSRGNNQPQHF
clone size: -
J gene: TRBJ1-5
V gene: TRBV30
D gene: -

CDR3 DNA: TGTGCCAGCAGCCAAGTCTCAGGACAAATTACCGGGGAGCTGTTTTTT
CDR3 protein: CASSQVSGQITGELFF
clone size: -
J gene: TRBJ2-2
V gene: TRBV14
D gene: -

CDR3 DNA: TGTGCCTGGAGTGTACGGGGGTTATTGTCGGAGCAGTACTTC
CDR3 protein: CAWSVRGLLSEQYF
clone size: -
J gene: TRBJ2-7
V gene: TRBV30
D gene: -

CDR3 DNA: TGTGCCAGCAGGGCAGACAGGGTCGGGGGCACTGAAGCTTTCTTT
CDR3 protein: CASRADRVGGTEAFF
clone size: once
J gene: TRBJ1-1
V gene: TRBV2
D gene: TRBD1

CDR3 DNA: TGTGCCAGCTCACCCCCCTCCAGACAGGGGGCCGGGGAGCTGTTTTTT
CDR3 protein: CASSPPSRQGAGELFF
clone size: -
J gene: TRBJ2-2
V gene: TRBV18
D gene: TRBD1

CDR3 DNA: TGTGCCAGCAGCCCAGGGACCTATGGCTACACCTTC
CDR3 protein: CASSPGTYGYTF
clone size: -
J gene: TRBJ1-2
V gene: TRBV14
D gene: -

CDR3 DNA: TGCGCCAGCAGCCAAGTGGGACAGGGGTCGACCTACAATGAGCAGTTCTTC
CDR3 protein: CASSQVGQGSTYNEQFF
clone size: -
J gene: TRBJ2-1
V gene: TRBV4-1
D gene: TRBD1

CDR3 DNA: TGTGCCAGCGGCAGGGGACAGGGTTACAATGAGCAGTTCTTC
CDR3 protein: CASGRGQGYNEQFF
clone size: -
J gene: TRBJ2-1
V gene: TRBV28
D gene: TRBD1

CDR3 DNA: TGTGCCAGCAGTGCGGTGGGGATCGGAGGCGAGCAGTACTTC
CDR3 protein: CASSAVGIGGEQYF
clone size: -
J gene: TRBJ2-7
V gene: TRBV6-1
D gene: -

CDR3 DNA: TGTGCCAGCAGCCGCCTAAGGGGGACTAGACACTCCTACGAGCAGTACTTC
CDR3 protein: CASSRLRGTRHSYEQYF
clone size: -
J gene: TRBJ2-7
V gene: TRBV11-2
D gene: TRBD2

CDR3 DNA: TGTGCCAGCTCACCAAGGGGGCATCCCACAGATACGCAGTATTTT
CDR3 protein: CASSPRGHPTDTQYF
clone size: -
J gene: TRBJ2-3
V gene: TRBV18
D gene: TRBD1

CDR3 DNA: TGTGCCAGCAGCGGCCGGGGACAGTACAATGAGCAGTTCTTC
CDR3 protein: CASSGRGQYNEQFF
clone size: -
J gene: TRBJ2-1
V gene: TRBV7-9
D gene: TRBD1

CDR3 DNA: TGTGCCAGCAGCTCCGGGCCAGCGGGGGGGCCGCGGGAGCTGTTTTTT
CDR3 protein: CASSSGPAGGPRELFF
clone size: -
J gene: TRBJ2-2
V gene: TRBV5-4
D gene: TRBD2

CDR3 DNA: TGCGCCAGCAGCTTGGCGGCAGGGGCTCGCGAGCAGTACTTC
CDR3 protein: CASSLAAGAREQYF
clone size: -
J gene: TRBJ2-7
V gene: TRBV5-1
D gene: -

CDR3 DNA: TGTGCCAGCAGCCAAGATAGGGGGCCCAGCTCCTACGAGCAGTACTTC
CDR3 protein: CASSQDRGPSSYEQYF
clone size: -
J gene: TRBJ2-7
V gene: TRBV4-2
D gene: TRBD1

CDR3 DNA: TGCGCCAGCAGCCGGAAACTTGAGGGGTTCTACGAGCAGTACTTC
CDR3 protein: CASSRKLEGFYEQYF
clone size: -
J gene: TRBJ2-7
V gene: TRBV4-3
D gene: -

CDR3 DNA: TGTGCCAGCACGACAAAGGGGGGGACAGGGGGCGACGAGCAGTACTTC
CDR3 protein: CASTTKGGTGGDEQYF
clone size: -
J gene: TRBJ2-7
V gene: TRBV28
D gene: TRBD1

CDR3 DNA: TGTGCCAGCAGAGTCGGTGGAGTCATTATCAGTGAGCAGTTCTTC
CDR3 protein: CASRVGGVIISEQFF
clone size: -
J gene: TRBJ2-1
V gene: TRBV6-5
D gene: -

CDR3 DNA: TGTGCCAGCAGTGCCTTAAATCAGCCCCAGCATTTT
CDR3 protein: CASSALNQPQHF
clone size: -
J gene: TRBJ1-5
V gene: TRBV27
D gene: -

CDR3 DNA: TGTGCCAGCGGAAGTTATAGCTCCTACAATGAGCAGTTCTTC
CDR3 protein: CASGSYSSYNEQFF
clone size: -
J gene: TRBJ2-1
V gene: TRBV7-2
D gene: -

CDR3 DNA: TGTGCCAGCAGCCAAGGTAACAATGAGCAGTTCTTC
CDR3 protein: CASSQGNNEQFF
clone size: -
J gene: TRBJ2-1
V gene: TRBV14
D gene: -

CDR3 DNA: TGTGCCAGCAGAACGGAGACACTTACGAACACCGGGGAGCTGTTTTTT
CDR3 protein: CASRTETLTNTGELFF
clone size: few
J gene: TRBJ2-2
V gene: TRBV5-6
D gene: -

CDR3 DNA: TGTGCCAGCAGCTTGTGGGGGTCAGGGGCCTATGGCTACACCTTC
CDR3 protein: CASSLWGSGAYGYTF
clone size: -
J gene: TRBJ1-2
V gene: TRBV5-6
D gene: -

CDR3 DNA: TGCGCCAGCATGGCGACCTCCCGGACCGGGGAGCTGTTTTTT
CDR3 protein: CASMATSRTGELFF
clone size: -
J gene: TRBJ2-2
V gene: TRBV5-1
D gene: -

CDR3 DNA: TGTGCCAGCAGTTACTCTTTGAATCAGGAAGATACGCAGTATTTT
CDR3 protein: CASSYSLNQEDTQYF
clone size: -
J gene: TRBJ2-3
V gene: TRBV6-5
D gene: -

CDR3 DNA: TGCGCCAGCAGCTTGGGACTAGCGGGGGGTGCCTACGAGCAGTACTTC
CDR3 protein: CASSLGLAGGAYEQYF
clone size: -
J gene: TRBJ2-7
V gene: TRBV5-1
D gene: TRBD2

CDR3 DNA: TGTGCCAGCAGCTTGGGGACAGGGAGAGGCAATGAGCAGTTCTTC
CDR3 protein: CASSLGTGRGNEQFF
clone size: -
J gene: TRBJ2-1
V gene: TRBV5-6
D gene: TRBD1

CDR3 DNA: TGTGCCAGCAGGTACAGTTTAGTAACTAGCGGGGGGGCGGCCGTCGACAATGAGCAGTTCTTC
CDR3 protein: CASRYSLVTSGGAAVDNEQFF
clone size: -
J gene: TRBJ2-1
V gene: TRBV28
D gene: TRBD2